What follows describes a single TCR beta chain. Here immunoSEQ multiplex PCR was the method, and the copy in TCRdb shows in-frame clones only, minus some. The table includes around 70,000 clones, just over 85% detected once. The data were taken from a study of blood T cell repertoires in COVID-19. The sequence derives from a human donor in a cohort sampled during active COVID-19. Sequencing was performed on peripheral blood.

This CDR3 reads CASAPEGKNTEAFF. The CDR3 region has the DNA TGTGCCAGCGCGCCAGAGGGCAAGAACACTGAAGCTTTCTTT. This sequence joins TRBV7-3 and TRBJ1-1; D ambiguous. Trimming pared 8 bases from V and 1 base from J, leaving 14 bases between. The CDR3 is made up of 14 amino acids. The germline CDR1 and CDR2 sequences are SGHTA and FQGTGA.